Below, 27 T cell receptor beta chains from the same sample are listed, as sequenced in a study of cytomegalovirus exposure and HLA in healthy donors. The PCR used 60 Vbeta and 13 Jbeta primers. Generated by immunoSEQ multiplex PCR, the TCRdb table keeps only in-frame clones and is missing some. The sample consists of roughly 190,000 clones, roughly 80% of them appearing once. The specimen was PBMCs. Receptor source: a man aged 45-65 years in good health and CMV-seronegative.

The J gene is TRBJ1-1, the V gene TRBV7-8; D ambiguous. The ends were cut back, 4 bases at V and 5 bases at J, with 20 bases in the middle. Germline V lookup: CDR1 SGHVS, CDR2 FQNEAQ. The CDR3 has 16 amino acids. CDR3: CASSYPSGPLPTEAFF. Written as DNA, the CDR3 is TGTGCCAGCAGCTACCCCAGCGGGCCCCTTCCAACTGAAGCTTTCTTT.

CDR3 sequence reads: CASSSGPWGEDIQYF. The CDR3 nucleotides read TGTGCCAGCAGCTCGGGCCCATGGGGCGAAGACATTCAGTACTTC. This chain connects TRBV11-3 to TRBJ2-4; weak D call: TRBD1 (5 bases). V lost 4 bases and J lost 8, with 18 bases in between. CDR3 size: 15 residues. CDR1 and CDR2 (germline): SGHNT, YENEEA.

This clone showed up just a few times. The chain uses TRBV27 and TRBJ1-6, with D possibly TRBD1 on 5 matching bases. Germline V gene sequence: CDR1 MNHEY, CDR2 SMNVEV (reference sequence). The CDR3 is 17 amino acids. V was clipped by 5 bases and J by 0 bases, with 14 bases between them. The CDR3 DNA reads TGTGCCAGCAGTGGGCGGGGCGCCGCCTCCTATAATTCACCCCTCCACTTT. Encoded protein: CASSGRGAASYNSPLHF.

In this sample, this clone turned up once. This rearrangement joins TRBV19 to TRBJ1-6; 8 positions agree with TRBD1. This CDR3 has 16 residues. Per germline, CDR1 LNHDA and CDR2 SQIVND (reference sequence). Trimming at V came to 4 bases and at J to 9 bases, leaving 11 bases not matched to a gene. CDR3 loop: CASSTTSGGSSSPLHF. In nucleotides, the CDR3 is TGTGCCAGTAGTACCACCTCAGGGGGCAGTAGTTCACCCCTCCACTTT. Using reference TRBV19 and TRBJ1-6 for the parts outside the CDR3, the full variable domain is DGGITQSPKYLFRKEGQNVTLSCEQNLNHDAMYWYRQDPGQGLRLIYYSQIVNDFQKGDIAEGYSVSREKKESFPLTVTSAQKNPTAFYLCASSTTSGGSSSPLHFGNGTRLTVT.

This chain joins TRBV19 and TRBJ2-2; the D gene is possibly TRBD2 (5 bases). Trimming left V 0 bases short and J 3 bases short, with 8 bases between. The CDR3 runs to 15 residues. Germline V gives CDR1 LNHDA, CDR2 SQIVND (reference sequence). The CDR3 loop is CASSIDYGDTGELFF. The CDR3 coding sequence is TGTGCCAGTAGTATAGATTACGGGGACACCGGGGAGCTGTTTTTT. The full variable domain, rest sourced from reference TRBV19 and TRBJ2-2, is DGGITQSPKYLFRKEGQNVTLSCEQNLNHDAMYWYRQDPGQGLRLIYYSQIVNDFQKGDIAEGYSVSREKKESFPLTVTSAQKNPTAFYLCASSIDYGDTGELFFGEGSRLTVL.

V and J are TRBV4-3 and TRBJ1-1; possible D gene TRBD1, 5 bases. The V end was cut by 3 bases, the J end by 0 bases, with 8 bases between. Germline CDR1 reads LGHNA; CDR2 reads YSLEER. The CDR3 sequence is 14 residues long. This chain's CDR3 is CASSQQGLNTEAFF. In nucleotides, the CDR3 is TGCGCCAGCAGCCAGCAGGGCCTGAACACTGAAGCTTTCTTT.

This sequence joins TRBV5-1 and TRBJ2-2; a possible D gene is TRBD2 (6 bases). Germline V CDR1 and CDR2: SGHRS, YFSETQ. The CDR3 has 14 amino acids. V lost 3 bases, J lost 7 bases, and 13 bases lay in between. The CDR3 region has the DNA TGCGCCAGCAGCTGGAGGAGGGAGAGCGGGGAGCTGTTTTTT. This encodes CASSWRRESGELFF.

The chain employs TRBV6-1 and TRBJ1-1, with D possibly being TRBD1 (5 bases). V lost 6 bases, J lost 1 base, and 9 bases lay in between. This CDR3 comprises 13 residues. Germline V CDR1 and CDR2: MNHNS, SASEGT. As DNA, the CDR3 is TGTGCCAGCAGCCTGACAGAGAACACTGAAGCTTTCTTT. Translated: CASSLTENTEAFF.

CDR3 bases: TGCGCCAGCAGCCATGCAGGGGGGACTGAAGCTTTCTTT. It encodes CASSHAGGTEAFF. The chain links TRBV4-1 to TRBJ1-1; 7 positions agree with TRBD1. The CDR3 runs 13 residues. Germline values: CDR1 MGHRA, CDR2 YSYEKL. V trimming: 3 bases; J trimming: 5 bases; junction bases outside the gene matches: 3.

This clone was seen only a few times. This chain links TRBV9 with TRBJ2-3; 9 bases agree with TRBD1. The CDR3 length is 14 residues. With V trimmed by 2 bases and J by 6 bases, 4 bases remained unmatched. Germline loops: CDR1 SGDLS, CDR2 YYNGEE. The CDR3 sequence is CASSVRQGVDTQYF. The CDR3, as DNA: TGTGCCAGCAGCGTTCGACAGGGGGTGGATACGCAGTATTTT.

In DNA, the CDR3 is TGTGCCAGCAGCTGGGGGCTGGGGAACATTCAGTACTTC. Translated, it gives CASSWGLGNIQYF. The V and J genes are TRBV5-4 and TRBJ2-4; D may be TRBD1 (6 bases). CDR1 is SGHNT, CDR2 YYREEE, per germline (reference sequence). This CDR3 comprises 13 residues. V shed 3 bases and J shed 7 bases, with 11 bases lying between them.

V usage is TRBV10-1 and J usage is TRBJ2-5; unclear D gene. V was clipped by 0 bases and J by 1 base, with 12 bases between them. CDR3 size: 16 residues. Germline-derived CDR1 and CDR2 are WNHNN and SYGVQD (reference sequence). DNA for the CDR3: TGCGCCAGCAGTGAGTCGATCGGAACAGTCCAAGAGACCCAGTACTTC. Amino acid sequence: CASSESIGTVQETQYF.

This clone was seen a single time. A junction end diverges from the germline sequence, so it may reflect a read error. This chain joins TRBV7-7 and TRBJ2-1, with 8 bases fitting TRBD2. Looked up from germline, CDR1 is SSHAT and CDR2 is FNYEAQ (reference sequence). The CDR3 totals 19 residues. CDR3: CASSAIVRDTRLAPHEQFF. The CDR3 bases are TGTGCTAGCAGCGCAATTGTGCGGGACACCAGACTAGCGCCCCATGAGCAGTTCTTC.

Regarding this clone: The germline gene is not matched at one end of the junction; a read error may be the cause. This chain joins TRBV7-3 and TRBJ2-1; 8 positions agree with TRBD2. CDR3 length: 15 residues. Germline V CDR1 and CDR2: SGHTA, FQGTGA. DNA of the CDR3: TGTTCCAGCAGCTCCCCTCCGGGGGGGGGCAATGAGCAGTTCTTC. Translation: CSSSSPPGGGNEQFF.

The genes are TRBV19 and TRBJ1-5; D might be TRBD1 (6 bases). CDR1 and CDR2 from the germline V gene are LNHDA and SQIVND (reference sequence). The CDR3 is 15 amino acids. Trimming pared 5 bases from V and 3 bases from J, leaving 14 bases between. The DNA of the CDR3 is TGTGCCAGTAGTCCCTTGACAGGTTACAATCAGCCCCAGCATTTT. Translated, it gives CASSPLTGYNQPQHF.

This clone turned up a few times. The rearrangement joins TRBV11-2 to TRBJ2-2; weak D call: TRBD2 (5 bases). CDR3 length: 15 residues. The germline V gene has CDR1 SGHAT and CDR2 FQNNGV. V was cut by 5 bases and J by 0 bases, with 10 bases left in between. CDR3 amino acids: CASSRGLANTGELFF. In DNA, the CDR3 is TGTGCCAGCAGCCGCGGACTGGCGAACACCGGGGAGCTGTTTTTT.

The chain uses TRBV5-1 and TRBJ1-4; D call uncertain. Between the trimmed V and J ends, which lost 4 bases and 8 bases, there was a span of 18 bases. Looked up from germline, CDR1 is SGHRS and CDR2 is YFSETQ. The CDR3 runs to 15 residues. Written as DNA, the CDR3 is TGCGCCAGCAGCCGCTGGGAGGGCCAAGAAGAAAAACTGTTTTTT. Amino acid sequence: CASSRWEGQEEKLFF.

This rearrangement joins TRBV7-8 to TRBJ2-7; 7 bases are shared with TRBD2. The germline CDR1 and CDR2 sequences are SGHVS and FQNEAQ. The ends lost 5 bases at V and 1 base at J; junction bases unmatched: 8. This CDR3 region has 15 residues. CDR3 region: CASSRGRETSYEQYF. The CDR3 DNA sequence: TGTGCCAGCAGCCGGGGGAGGGAAACTTCCTACGAGCAGTACTTC.

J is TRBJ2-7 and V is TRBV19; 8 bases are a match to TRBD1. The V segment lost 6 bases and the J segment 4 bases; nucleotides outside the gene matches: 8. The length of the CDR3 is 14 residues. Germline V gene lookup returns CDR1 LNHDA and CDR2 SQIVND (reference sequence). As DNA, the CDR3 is TGTGCCAGTAGCCTCGGACAGGGATTGTACGAGCAGTACTTC. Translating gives CASSLGQGLYEQYF.

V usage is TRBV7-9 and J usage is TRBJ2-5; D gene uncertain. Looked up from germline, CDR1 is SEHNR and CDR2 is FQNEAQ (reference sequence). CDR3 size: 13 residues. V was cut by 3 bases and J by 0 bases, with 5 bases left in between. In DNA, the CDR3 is TGTGCCAGCAGCTTCCAGAACCAAGAGACCCAGTACTTC. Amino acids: CASSFQNQETQYF.

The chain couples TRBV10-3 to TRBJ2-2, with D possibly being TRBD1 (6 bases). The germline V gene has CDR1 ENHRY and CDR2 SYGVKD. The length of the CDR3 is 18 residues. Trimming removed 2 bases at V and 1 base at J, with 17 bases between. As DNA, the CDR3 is TGTGCCATCAGTGAGCTGGGACACGGACGCTTGAACACCGGGGAGCTGTTTTTT. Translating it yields CAISELGHGRLNTGELFF.

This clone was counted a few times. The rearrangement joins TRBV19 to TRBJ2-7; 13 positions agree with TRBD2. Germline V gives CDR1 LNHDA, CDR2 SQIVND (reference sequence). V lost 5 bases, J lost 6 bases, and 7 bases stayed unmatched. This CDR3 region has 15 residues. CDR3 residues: CASSSRLAGGGEQYF. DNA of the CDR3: TGTGCCAGTAGTTCAAGACTAGCGGGGGGTGGCGAGCAGTACTTC.

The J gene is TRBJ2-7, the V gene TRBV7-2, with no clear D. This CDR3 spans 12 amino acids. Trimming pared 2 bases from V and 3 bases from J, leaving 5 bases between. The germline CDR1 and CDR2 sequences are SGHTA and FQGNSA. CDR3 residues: CASSLSNYEQYF. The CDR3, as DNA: TGTGCCAGCAGCTTATCCAACTACGAGCAGTACTTC.

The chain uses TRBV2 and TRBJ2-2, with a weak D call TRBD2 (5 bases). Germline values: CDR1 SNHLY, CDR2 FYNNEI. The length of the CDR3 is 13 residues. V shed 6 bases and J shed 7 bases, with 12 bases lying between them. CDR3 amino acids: CASSGPRDGELFF. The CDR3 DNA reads TGTGCCAGCAGCGGACCCCGGGACGGGGAGCTGTTTTTT.

The CDR3 region has the DNA TGTGCCAGCAGTTTGGGGGGGGGCTTCGCCTACGAGCAGTACTTC. Protein product: CASSLGGGFAYEQYF. The chain carries TRBV27 and TRBJ2-7; tentatively, D is TRBD2 (7 bases). V lost 3 bases, J lost 2 bases, and 14 bases lay in between. The CDR3 is 15 amino acids. Germline V lookup: CDR1 MNHEY, CDR2 SMNVEV (reference sequence).

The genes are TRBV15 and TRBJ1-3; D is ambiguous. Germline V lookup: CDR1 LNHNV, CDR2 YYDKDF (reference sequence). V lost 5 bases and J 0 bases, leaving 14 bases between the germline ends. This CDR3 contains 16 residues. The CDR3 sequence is CATSAAPRVSGNTIYF. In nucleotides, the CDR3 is TGTGCCACCAGCGCCGCCCCGCGGGTCTCTGGAAACACCATATATTTT.

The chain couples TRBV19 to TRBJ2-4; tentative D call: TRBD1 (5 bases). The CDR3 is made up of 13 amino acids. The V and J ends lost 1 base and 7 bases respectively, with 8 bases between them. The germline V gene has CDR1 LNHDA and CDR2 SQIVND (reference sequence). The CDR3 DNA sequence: TGTGCCAGTAGTATAGGGGGCAGTAACATTCAGTACTTC. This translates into CASSIGGSNIQYF.